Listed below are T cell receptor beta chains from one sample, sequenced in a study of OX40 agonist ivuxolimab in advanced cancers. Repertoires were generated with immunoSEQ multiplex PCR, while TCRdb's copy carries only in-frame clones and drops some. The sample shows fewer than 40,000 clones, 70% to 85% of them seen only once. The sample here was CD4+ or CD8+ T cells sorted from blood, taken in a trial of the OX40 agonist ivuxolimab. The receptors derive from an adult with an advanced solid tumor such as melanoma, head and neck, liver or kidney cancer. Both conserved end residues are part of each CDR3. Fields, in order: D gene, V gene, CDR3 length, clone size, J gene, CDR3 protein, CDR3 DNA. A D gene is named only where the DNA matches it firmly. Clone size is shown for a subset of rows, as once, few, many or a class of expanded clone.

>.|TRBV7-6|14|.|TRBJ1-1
CASSLQGRATEAFF
TGTGCCAGCAGCTTGCAGGGGAGGGCCACTGAAGCTTTCTTT
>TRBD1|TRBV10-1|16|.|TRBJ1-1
CASSESTTGIRREAFF
TGCGCCAGCAGTGAGTCCACGACAGGGATTCGGCGCGAGGCTTTCTTT
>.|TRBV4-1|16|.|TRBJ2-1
CASSQHTSDVYNEQFF
TGCGCCAGCAGCCAACATACTAGTGATGTCTACAATGAGCAGTTCTTC
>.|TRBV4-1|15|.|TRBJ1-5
CASSQDLRRGQPQHF
TGCGCCAGCAGCCAAGATCTTAGACGTGGACAGCCCCAGCATTTT
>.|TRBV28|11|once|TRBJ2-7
CASRNSYEQYF
TGTGCCAGCAGGAATTCCTACGAGCAGTACTTC
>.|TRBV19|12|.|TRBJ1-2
CASNRGNYGYTF
TGTGCCAGTAATAGGGGTAACTATGGCTACACCTTC
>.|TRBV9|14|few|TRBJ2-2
CASSVGPGTGELFF
TGTGCCAGCAGCGTAGGGCCGGGGACCGGGGAGCTGTTTTTT
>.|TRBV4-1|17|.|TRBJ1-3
CASSQLINTGSGNTIYF
TGCGCCAGCAGCCAACTTATCAACACGGGCTCTGGAAACACCATATATTTT
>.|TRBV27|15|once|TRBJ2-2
CASSAGDRYTGELFF
TGTGCCAGCAGTGCAGGGGATCGGTACACCGGGGAGCTGTTTTTT
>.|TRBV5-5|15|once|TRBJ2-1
CASNLAGFGGSEQFF
TGTGCCAGCAACCTGGCGGGGTTTGGGGGAAGTGAGCAGTTCTTC
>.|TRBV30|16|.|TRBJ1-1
CAWSVFRGWVDTEAFF
TGTGCCTGGAGTGTATTCAGGGGTTGGGTGGACACTGAAGCTTTCTTT
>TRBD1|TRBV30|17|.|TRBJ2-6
CAVPAPGGVSGANVLTF
TGTGCCGTACCCGCCCCAGGGGGCGTCTCTGGGGCCAACGTCCTGACTTTC
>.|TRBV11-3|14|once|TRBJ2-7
CASSAGTGTYEQYF
TGTGCCAGCAGCGCCGGTACAGGTACCTACGAGCAGTACTTC
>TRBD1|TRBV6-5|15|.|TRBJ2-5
CASSYGWGTEETQYF
TGTGCCAGCAGTTACGGGTGGGGGACAGAAGAGACCCAGTACTTC
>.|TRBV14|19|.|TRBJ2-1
CASSQARGWQFHSYNEQFF
TGTGCCAGCAGCCAAGCCCGTGGTTGGCAATTTCACTCCTACAATGAGCAGTTCTTC
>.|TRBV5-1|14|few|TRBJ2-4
CASSFTGAKNIQYF
TGCGCCAGCAGCTTTACCGGGGCCAAAAACATTCAGTACTTC
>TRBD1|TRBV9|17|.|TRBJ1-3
CASSEHRGYTSGNTIYF
TGTGCCAGCAGCGAACACAGGGGGTATACCTCTGGAAACACCATATATTTT
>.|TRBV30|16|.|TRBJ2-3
CAWSASGDYITDTQYF
TGTGCCTGGAGTGCCTCAGGGGACTACATCACAGATACGCAGTATTTT
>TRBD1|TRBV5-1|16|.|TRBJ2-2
CASSFYRGINTGELFF
TGCGCCAGCAGCTTCTACAGGGGGATCAACACCGGGGAGCTGTTTTTT
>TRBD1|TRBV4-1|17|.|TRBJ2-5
CASSRDRERVSEETQYF
TGCGCCAGCAGCCGGGACAGGGAAAGGGTATCGGAAGAGACCCAGTACTTC
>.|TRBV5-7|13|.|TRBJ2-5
CASSPPDQETQYF
TGTGCCAGCAGCCCCCCGGACCAAGAGACCCAGTACTTC
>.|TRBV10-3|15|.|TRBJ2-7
CAISDFRTDSYEQYF
TGTGCCATCAGTGATTTTCGGACAGATTCCTACGAGCAGTACTTC
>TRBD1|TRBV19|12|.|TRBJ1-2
CASSAGQYGYTF
TGTGCCAGTAGTGCGGGACAGTATGGCTACACCTTC
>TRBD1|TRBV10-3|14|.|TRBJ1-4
CAISGQATNEKLFF
TGTGCCATCAGCGGACAGGCAACTAATGAAAAACTGTTTTTT
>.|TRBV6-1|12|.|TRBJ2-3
CASSPSTDTQYF
TGTGCCAGCAGCCCCAGCACAGATACGCAGTATTTT
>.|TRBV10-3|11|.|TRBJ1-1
CAISANTEAFF
TGTGCCATCAGTGCCAACACTGAAGCTTTCTTT
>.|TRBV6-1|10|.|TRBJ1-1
CASSRHVAFF
TGTGCCAGCAGTCGACACGTAGCTTTCTTT
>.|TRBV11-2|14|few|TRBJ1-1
CASSLERWNTEAFF
TGTGCCAGCAGCTTAGAAAGGTGGAACACTGAAGCTTTCTTT
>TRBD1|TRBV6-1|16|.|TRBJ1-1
CASSGTLTGFHTEAFF
TGTGCCAGCAGTGGGACCCTGACAGGGTTTCACACTGAAGCTTTCTTT
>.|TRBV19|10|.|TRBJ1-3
CASSKGNIYF
TGTGCCAGTAGTAAGGGGAACATATATTTT
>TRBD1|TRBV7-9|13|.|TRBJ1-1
CASIPGQGTEAFF
TGTGCCAGCATTCCGGGACAGGGGACTGAAGCTTTCTTT
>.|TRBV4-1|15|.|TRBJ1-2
CASSPYPGQPEGYTF
TGCGCCAGCAGCCCTTATCCGGGACAACCGGAAGGCTACACCTTC
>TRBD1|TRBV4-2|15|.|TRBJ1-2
CASSQGGQGHYGYTF
TGTGCCAGCAGCCAGGGGGGACAGGGCCACTATGGCTACACCTTC
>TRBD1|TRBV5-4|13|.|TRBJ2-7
CASSPDRIHEQYF
TGTGCCAGCAGCCCGGACAGGATCCACGAGCAGTACTTC
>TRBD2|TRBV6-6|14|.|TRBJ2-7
CASSYGAGDYEQYF
TGTGCCAGCAGTTACGGAGCGGGGGACTACGAGCAGTACTTC
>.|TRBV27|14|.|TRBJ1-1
CASSLRGLNTEAFF
TGTGCCAGCAGTTTAAGAGGGTTGAACACTGAAGCTTTCTTT
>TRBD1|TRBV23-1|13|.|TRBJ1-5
CASRDRGGQPQHF
TGCGCCAGCAGGGACAGGGGTGGGCAGCCCCAGCATTTT
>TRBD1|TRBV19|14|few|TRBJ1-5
CATQGGQWGQPQHF
TGTGCCACCCAGGGGGGACAGTGGGGTCAGCCCCAGCATTTT
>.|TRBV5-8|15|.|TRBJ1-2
CASSSGTYDNYGYTF
TGTGCCAGCAGCTCCGGGACATATGACAACTATGGCTACACCTTC
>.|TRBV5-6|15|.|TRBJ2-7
CASSLGGTLSYEQYF
TGTGCCAGCAGCTTAGGCGGGACACTATCCTACGAGCAGTACTTC
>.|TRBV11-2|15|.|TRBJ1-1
CASSSGGGWDTEAFF
TGTGCCAGCAGCTCCGGTGGGGGTTGGGACACTGAAGCTTTCTTT
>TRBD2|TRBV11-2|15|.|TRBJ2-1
CASSSLAGNYNEQFF
TGTGCCAGCAGTTCACTAGCGGGTAATTACAATGAGCAGTTCTTC
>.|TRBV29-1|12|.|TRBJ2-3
CSVVGNTDTQYF
TGCAGCGTTGTCGGGAACACAGATACGCAGTATTTT
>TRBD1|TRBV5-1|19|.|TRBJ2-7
CASSYPPPGQAIRTSEQYF
TGCGCCAGCAGTTACCCCCCGCCGGGACAGGCTATTAGGACCTCCGAGCAGTACTTC
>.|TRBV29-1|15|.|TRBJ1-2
CSVEERGRGLHGYTF
TGCAGCGTTGAAGAGAGGGGCAGGGGCTTACACGGCTACACCTTC
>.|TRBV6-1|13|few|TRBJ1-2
CASSEWVLYGYTF
TGTGCCAGCAGTGAATGGGTCCTCTATGGCTACACCTTC
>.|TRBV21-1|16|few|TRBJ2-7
CASSKGPQALSYEQYF
TGTGCCAGCAGCAAGGGACCCCAAGCCCTTTCCTACGAGCAGTACTTC
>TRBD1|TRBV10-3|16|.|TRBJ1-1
CAISATGRGMNTEAFF
TGTGCCATCAGTGCGACAGGGAGGGGGATGAACACTGAAGCTTTCTTT